This T cell receptor (beta chain) is from a study of identical twins. Study-level results: Twins shared beta out-of-frame sequences in excess, but this excess was weaker.

Template switching added a universal primer site; cDNA carried unique molecular identifiers. Each CDR3 protein gets one entry after TCRdb re-called the 5' RACE reads with MiXCR. The sample has about 890,000 distinct CDR3 sequences; 12% are singletons. As concerns this clonotype: Its antigen is not known.

V shed 8 bases and J 4 bases; nucleotides not matched to a gene: 7. This CDR3 spans 14 amino acids. These records were also assigned to another study, of yellow fever vaccine responses in identical twins.

Source material: PBMCs. The chain joins TRBV12-3 or TRBV12-4 to TRBJ2-2; TRBD2 agrees at 7 bases. The origin of this receptor is a woman between 18 and 30 years old in good health. CDR3 DNA sequence: TGTGCCAGCCACCTCGGCGGGAGCACCGGGGAGCTGTTTTTT. Protein sequence: CASHLGGSTGELFF.